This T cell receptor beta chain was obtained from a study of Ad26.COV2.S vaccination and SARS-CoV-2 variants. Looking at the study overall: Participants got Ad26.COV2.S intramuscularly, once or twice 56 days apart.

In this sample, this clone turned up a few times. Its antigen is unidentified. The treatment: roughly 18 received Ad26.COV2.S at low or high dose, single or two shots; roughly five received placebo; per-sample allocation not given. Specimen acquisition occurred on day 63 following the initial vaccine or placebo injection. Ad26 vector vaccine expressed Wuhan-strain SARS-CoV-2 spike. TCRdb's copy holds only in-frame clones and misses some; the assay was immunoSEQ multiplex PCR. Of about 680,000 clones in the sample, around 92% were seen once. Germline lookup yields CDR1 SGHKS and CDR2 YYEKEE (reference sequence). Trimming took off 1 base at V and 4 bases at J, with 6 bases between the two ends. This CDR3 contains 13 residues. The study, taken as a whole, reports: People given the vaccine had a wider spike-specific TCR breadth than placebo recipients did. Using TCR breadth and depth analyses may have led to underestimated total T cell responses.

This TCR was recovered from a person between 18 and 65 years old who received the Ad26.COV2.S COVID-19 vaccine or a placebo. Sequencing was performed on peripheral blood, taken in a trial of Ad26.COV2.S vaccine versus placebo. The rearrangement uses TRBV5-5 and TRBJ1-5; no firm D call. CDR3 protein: CASSLMDNQPQHF. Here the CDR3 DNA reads TGTGCCAGCAGCTTGATGGATAATCAGCCCCAGCATTTT.